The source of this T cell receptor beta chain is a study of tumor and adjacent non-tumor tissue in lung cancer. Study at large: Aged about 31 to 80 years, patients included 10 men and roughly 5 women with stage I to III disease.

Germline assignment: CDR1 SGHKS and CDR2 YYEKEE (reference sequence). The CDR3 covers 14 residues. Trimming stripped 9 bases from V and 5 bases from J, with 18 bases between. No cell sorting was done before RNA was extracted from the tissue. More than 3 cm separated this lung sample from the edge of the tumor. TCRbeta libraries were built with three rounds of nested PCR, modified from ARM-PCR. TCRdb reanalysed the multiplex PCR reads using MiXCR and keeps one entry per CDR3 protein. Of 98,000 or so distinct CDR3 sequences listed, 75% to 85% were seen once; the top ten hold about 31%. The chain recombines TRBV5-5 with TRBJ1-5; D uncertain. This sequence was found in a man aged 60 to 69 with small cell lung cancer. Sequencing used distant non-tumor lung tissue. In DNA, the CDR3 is TGTGCCAACAGTTATTACCCGCTATATCAGCCCCAGCATTTT. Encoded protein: CANSYYPLYQPQHF.